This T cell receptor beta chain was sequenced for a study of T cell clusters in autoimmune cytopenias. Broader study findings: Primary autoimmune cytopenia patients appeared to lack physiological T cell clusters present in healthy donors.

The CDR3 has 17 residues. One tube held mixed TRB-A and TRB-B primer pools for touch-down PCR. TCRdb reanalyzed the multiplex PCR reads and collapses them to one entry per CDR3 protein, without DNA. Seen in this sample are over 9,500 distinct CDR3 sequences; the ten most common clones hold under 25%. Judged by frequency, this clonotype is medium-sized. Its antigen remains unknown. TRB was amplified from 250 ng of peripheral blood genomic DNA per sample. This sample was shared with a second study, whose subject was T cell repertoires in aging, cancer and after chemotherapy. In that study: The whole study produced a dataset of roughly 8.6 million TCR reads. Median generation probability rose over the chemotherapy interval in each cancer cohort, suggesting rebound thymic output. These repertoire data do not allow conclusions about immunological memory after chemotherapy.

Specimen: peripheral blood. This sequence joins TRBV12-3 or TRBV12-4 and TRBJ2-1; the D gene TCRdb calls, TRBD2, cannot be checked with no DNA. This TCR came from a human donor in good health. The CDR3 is CASSLGSGRSWYNEQFF.